The 9 T cell receptor beta chains below all came from one sample that was sequenced in a study of post-analysis software for immune sequencing data. The study's findings and limits: When patients were compared with controls, five TRBV segments were more frequent, TRBV5-6, TRBV5-1 and TRBV20-1 among them.

Tagging with unique molecular identifiers was a feature of the TCR beta cDNA libraries. TCRdb redid the calling of the PCR reads with MiXCR, one entry per CDR3 protein. The sample lists 450,000 or so distinct CDR3 sequences, approximately 45% occurring once. For these receptors, no antigen is known. Sequencing was carried out using blood. Receptors originate from a girl aged 10-17 years with multiple sclerosis.

The gene calls are TRBV28 and TRBJ2-5; D ambiguous. The V gene lost 5 bases and the J gene lost 2 bases, with 15 bases spanning the gap. Germline loops: CDR1 MDHEN, CDR2 SYDVKM. The CDR3 is 15 residues long. The CDR3 here is CASSLRVGHQETQYF. Written as DNA, the CDR3 is TGTGCCAGCAGTCTTAGGGTCGGGCATCAAGAGACCCAGTACTTC. Full variable domain (missing parts from reference TRBV28 and TRBJ2-5): DVKVTQSSRYLVKRTGEKVFLECVQDMDHENMFWYRQDPGLGLRLIYFSYDVKMKEKGDIPEGYSVSREKKERFSLILESASTNQTSMYLCASSLRVGHQETQYFGPGTRLLVL.

This rearrangement joins TRBV7-2 to TRBJ1-2; 7 bases fit TRBD1. Germline CDR1 reads SGHTA; CDR2 reads FQGNSA. There are 15 residues in the CDR3. The J segment lost 6 bases and the V segment lost 5 bases, leaving 12 bases of the junction unmatched. The CDR3 reads CASSPRQPRGHGYTF. CDR3 DNA: TGTGCCAGCAGCCCACGACAGCCTAGGGGGCATGGCTACACCTTC.

This clonotype showed up just a few times. CDR3 in DNA: TGCAGTGCTAGGAGGGGGCGAAGCACAGATACGCAGTATTTT. Encoded protein: CSARRGRSTDTQYF. This chain links TRBV20-1 with TRBJ2-3; TRBD1 agrees at 7 bases. Trimming at V came to 3 bases and at J to 0 bases, leaving 3 bases not matched to a gene. From germline, CDR1 is DFQATT and CDR2 SNEGSKA (reference sequence). This CDR3 spans 14 amino acids.

This clonotype was counted a few times. V is TRBV3-1 and J is TRBJ2-5; no clear D. The CDR3 has 13 amino acids. V was cut by 0 bases and J by 4 bases, with 6 bases left in between. Germline V gene sequence: CDR1 LGHDT, CDR2 YNNKEL (reference sequence). In DNA, the CDR3 is TGTGCCAGCAGCCAAGACCTGCTAGAGACCCAGTACTTC. This gives the protein CASSQDLLETQYF.

J is TRBJ2-3 and V is TRBV20-1, with 9 bases aligning to TRBD1. Trimming at V came to 6 bases and at J to 7 bases, leaving 14 bases not matched to a gene. Germline V gene lookup returns CDR1 DFQATT and CDR2 SNEGSKA (reference sequence). This CDR3 is 15 amino acids long. The CDR3 here is CSAQSGTGSLYTQYF. The DNA for the CDR3 is TGCAGTGCCCAGTCCGGGACAGGGAGCCTCTATACGCAGTATTTT.

This clonotype was seen only a few times. The rearrangement uses TRBV3-1 and TRBJ2-3, with D maybe TRBD2 (5 bases). Germline V lookup: CDR1 LGHDT, CDR2 YNNKEL (reference sequence). The CDR3 totals 16 residues. Trimming took 0 bases from V and 2 from J, leaving 12 bases between them. The CDR3 nucleotides read TGTGCCAGCAGCCAAGAGTCCCGGGGAACCACAGATACGCAGTATTTT. Its protein product is CASSQESRGTTDTQYF.

This clonotype appeared once. V and J are TRBV5-1 and TRBJ2-1; the match to TRBD2 covers 10 bases. The CDR3 is made up of 19 amino acids. Trimming at V came to 4 bases and at J to 5 bases, leaving 18 bases not matched to a gene. Germline-derived CDR1 and CDR2 are SGHRS and YFSETQ. The CDR3 loop is CASSRDLGASGSSNNEQFF. The CDR3, as DNA: TGCGCCAGCAGCCGCGACCTGGGGGCTAGCGGGAGTTCCAACAATGAGCAGTTCTTC.

The V and J genes are TRBV15 and TRBJ2-3; the match to TRBD2 covers 8 bases. CDR3 length: 18 amino acids. V was pared by 0 bases and J by 2 bases, with 10 bases of the junction left unmatched. Germline CDR1 is LNHNV and CDR2 is YYDKDF (reference sequence). The CDR3 is CATSRDLVLAGHTDTQYF. CDR3 nucleotides: TGTGCCACCAGCAGAGATTTGGTCCTAGCGGGTCACACAGATACGCAGTATTTT.

The chain carries TRBV12-3 or TRBV12-4 and TRBJ1-3; D is ambiguous. The CDR3 length is 15 residues. Trimming removed 6 bases from V and 4 bases from J, with 16 bases in between. CDR3 nucleotides: TGTGCCAGCAGGCTTGGGAGTACTCCCGGAAACACCATATATTTT. It is translated as CASRLGSTPGNTIYF.